The next 19 T cell receptor beta chains were all read from a single sample in a study of T-cell memory formation after mild COVID-19. In TCRdb, the 5' RACE reads were re-called with MiXCR into one record per CDR3 protein. Of 270,000 or so distinct CDR3 sequences in the sample, around 17% were seen once. Sequencing was performed on PBMCs or a T cell subset sorted from them (not recorded which). The receptor set was obtained from a man younger than 35 who had mild COVID-19 (a few samples of this study predate the infection). Cell type and time point are not known.

This clonotype was seen more than once but under ten times. V and J are TRBV7-2 and TRBJ1-5; D is perhaps TRBD1 (6 bases). The ends were cut back, 3 bases at V and 4 bases at J, with 13 bases in the middle. The CDR3 contains 15 residues. Germline V gene lookup returns CDR1 SGHTA and CDR2 FQGNSA. CDR3 sequence (DNA): TGTGCCAGCAGCTTCGGGACAAGGGAGAATCAGCCCCAGCATTTT. Protein: CASSFGTRENQPQHF.

In this sample, this clonotype turned up many times. This chain links TRBV20-1 with TRBJ2-3, with TRBD2 matching 12 bases. CDR3 size: 18 residues. Trimming took 5 bases from V and 2 from J; bases not matched to a gene: 14. From germline, CDR1 is DFQATT and CDR2 SNEGSKA (reference sequence). The CDR3 spells CSAYELAGGLGVTDTQYF. For the CDR3, the DNA is TGCAGTGCTTACGAACTAGCGGGGGGTTTGGGGGTCACAGATACGCAGTATTTT.

J is TRBJ2-5 and V is TRBV4-2, with TRBD2 matching 11 bases. This CDR3 has 15 residues. The V segment lost 4 bases and the J segment 5 bases; nucleotides outside the gene matches: 6. The V gene's germline CDR1 is LGHNA and CDR2 YNFKEQ. CDR3 loop: CASSPLAGGKETQYF. The CDR3 bases are TGTGCCAGCAGCCCGTTAGCGGGGGGGAAGGAGACCCAGTACTTC.

This clonotype was picked up a small number of times. This chain uses TRBV4-1 with TRBJ2-4; D not certain. Germline loops: CDR1 MGHRA, CDR2 YSYEKL. Trimming removed 1 base from V and 14 bases from J, with 9 bases in between. The CDR3 totals 11 residues. This chain's CDR3 is CASSQADRKYF. CDR3 nucleotide sequence: TGCGCCAGCAGCCAAGCGGACCGCAAGTACTTC.

This sequence joins TRBV28 and TRBJ2-6; tentative D call: TRBD1 (5 bases). In germline, CDR1 is MDHEN, CDR2 SYDVKM. Between the trimmed V and J ends, which lost 3 bases and 0 bases, there was a span of 15 bases. The CDR3 sequence is 18 residues long. Here the CDR3 reads CASSLLKGRYSGANVLTF. The CDR3 DNA reads TGTGCCAGCAGTTTGTTGAAGGGGCGATACTCTGGGGCCAACGTCCTGACTTTC.

The chain joins TRBV4-1 to TRBJ1-5; D ambiguous. V shed 1 base and J shed 1 base, with 14 bases lying between them. Germline CDR1 is MGHRA and CDR2 is YSYEKL. The CDR3 spans 17 residues. The CDR3 DNA sequence: TGCGCCAGCAGCCAAGTCACAAGATCAGCGAGCAATCAGCCCCAGCATTTT. Its translation: CASSQVTRSASNQPQHF.

This clonotype turned up a few times. J is TRBJ2-7 and V is TRBV20-1; 12 bases are shared with TRBD2. The trim removed 2 bases at V and 2 bases at J, leaving 13 bases unmatched. The V gene's germline CDR1 is DFQATT and CDR2 SNEGSKA (reference sequence). The CDR3 runs 18 residues. As DNA, the CDR3 is TGCAGTGCTAGAACCAAACCGGGAGGACTAGCGGGGCCCTACGAGCAGTACTTC. It is translated as CSARTKPGGLAGPYEQYF.

The chain couples TRBV19 to TRBJ2-2; 8 nucleotides match TRBD2. The ends lost 8 bases at V and 9 bases at J; junction bases unmatched: 11. There are 14 residues in the CDR3. The V gene's germline CDR1 is LNHDA and CDR2 SQIVND (reference sequence). This CDR3 is CASQAGGILRELFF. Written as DNA, the CDR3 is TGTGCCAGTCAGGCGGGGGGAATCCTCCGGGAGCTGTTTTTT. The complete variable domain, with remaining parts taken from reference TRBV19 and TRBJ2-2, reads DGGITQSPKYLFRKEGQNVTLSCEQNLNHDAMYWYRQDPGQGLRLIYYSQIVNDFQKGDIAEGYSVSREKKESFPLTVTSAQKNPTAFYLCASQAGGILRELFFGEGSRLTVL.

The table lists this clonotype with a few counts. The gene calls are TRBV6-5 and TRBJ2-4; D gene uncertain. The CDR3 covers 16 residues. V lost 0 bases and J lost 0, with 9 bases in between. The V gene's germline CDR1 is MNHEY and CDR2 SVGAGI. CDR3 sequence: CASSYSIGLAKNIQYF. In nucleotides, the CDR3 is TGTGCCAGCAGTTACTCGATCGGGTTAGCCAAAAACATTCAGTACTTC.

This clonotype occurred many times. The chain has TRBV7-8 and TRBJ2-3; 7 bases map to TRBD2. V lost 5 bases and J lost 2; bases outside the gene matches: 7. The CDR3 has 15 residues. Germline CDR1 SGHVS, CDR2 FQNEAQ. The CDR3 sequence: CASSSSGYITDTQYF. DNA for the CDR3: TGTGCCAGCAGCAGTAGCGGGTACATCACAGATACGCAGTATTTT.

The chain combines TRBV5-1 with TRBJ1-5; D ambiguous. Germline V gene sequence: CDR1 SGHRS, CDR2 YFSETQ. Trimming cost V 1 base and J 6 bases, with 14 bases left between them. This CDR3 is built from 15 residues. CDR3 region: CASSLSGGEFQPQHF. The CDR3 bases are TGCGCCAGCAGCTTGTCAGGTGGGGAGTTTCAGCCCCAGCATTTT.

This clonotype has a handful of counts. The chain combines TRBV9 with TRBJ2-5; 14 bases match TRBD2. The CDR3 contains 15 residues. V was clipped by 4 bases and J by 5 bases; unmatched bases: 4. Germline CDR1 reads SGDLS; CDR2 reads YYNGEE. The chain's CDR3 is CASSTGTSGGETQYF. The CDR3 nucleotides read TGTGCCAGCAGCACGGGGACTAGCGGGGGTGAGACCCAGTACTTC.

This clonotype has a handful of counts. V usage is TRBV5-1 and J usage is TRBJ2-3; D gene uncertain. V was trimmed by 2 bases and J by 1 base, leaving 11 bases between them. Germline V gene data show CDR1 as SGHRS and CDR2 as YFSETQ. The CDR3 runs to 15 residues. The CDR3 DNA follows: TGCGCCAGCAGCTTTGGTCCCCCGGGCACAGATACGCAGTATTTT. As protein: CASSFGPPGTDTQYF.

The V and J genes are TRBV18 and TRBJ1-1; D gene uncertain. The length of the CDR3 is 16 residues. The ends were cut back, 5 bases at V and 1 base at J, with 17 bases in the middle. Germline values: CDR1 KGHSH, CDR2 LQKENI. The chain's CDR3 is CASSSFTLKGNTEAFF. The CDR3, as DNA: TGTGCCAGCTCATCCTTCACTTTAAAGGGGAACACTGAAGCTTTCTTT.

The genes are TRBV7-3 and TRBJ2-7; the D gene could be TRBD1 or TRBD2 (5 bases each). The CDR3 loop spans 16 amino acids. Germline V gives CDR1 SGHTA, CDR2 FQGTGA. V was cut by 5 bases and J by 7 bases, with 24 bases left in between. Here the CDR3 DNA reads TGTGCCAGCAGCCCCTGGCCTAAGGGGTCCGCGGGTGAGCAGTACTTC. The encoded protein is CASSPWPKGSAGEQYF.

The V call is TRBV25-1, the J call TRBJ2-1; TRBD1 might be the D (5 bases). Germline V gives CDR1 MGHDK, CDR2 SYGVNS. The CDR3 extends over 14 amino acids. The V and J ends lost 3 bases and 4 bases respectively, with 10 bases between them. The CDR3 DNA sequence: TGTGCCAGCAGTGACCTAGACAGTTACAATGAGCAGTTCTTC. Its protein product is CASSDLDSYNEQFF. The full variable domain, rest sourced from reference TRBV25-1 and TRBJ2-1, is EADIYQTPRYLVIGTGKKITLECSQTMGHDKMYWYQQDPGMELHLIHYSYGVNSTEKGDLSSESTVSRIRTEHFPLTLESARPSHTSQYLCASSDLDSYNEQFFGPGTRLTVL.

The CDR3 loop reads CASSQLQGWVQYV. In DNA form, the CDR3 reads TGCGCCAGCAGCCAGCTTCAGGGCTGGGTGCAGTACGTC. The chain links TRBV4-1 to TRBJ2-7; perhaps TRBD1 as D (5 bases). Per germline, CDR1 MGHRA and CDR2 YSYEKL. The CDR3 loop spans 13 amino acids. V lost 3 bases, J lost 9 bases, and 15 bases lay in between.

The chain recombines TRBV20-1 with TRBJ2-3; D perhaps matches TRBD2 (7 bases). V dropped 5 bases and J dropped 3 bases, with 15 bases sitting between them. The CDR3 contains 14 residues. The germline CDR1 and CDR2 sequences are DFQATT and SNEGSKA (reference sequence). The CDR3 nucleotides are TGCAGTGCTTCGGTGAGGGGGGGGACAGATACGCAGTATTTT. As protein: CSASVRGGTDTQYF.

The CDR3: CASTPAGGYTDTQYF. The DNA for the CDR3 is TGTGCCAGCACCCCCGCGGGGGGTTACACAGATACGCAGTATTTT. The chain joins TRBV28 to TRBJ2-3, with TRBD2 matching 8 bases. Germline V gene data show CDR1 as MDHEN and CDR2 as SYDVKM. This CDR3 is 15 amino acids long. V shed 7 bases, J shed 2 bases, and the junction held 8 bases outside the gene matches.